A selection of T cell receptor beta chains follows, all from one sample in a study of blood T cell repertoires in COVID-19. Using immunoSEQ multiplex PCR, the repertoire was profiled, and TCRdb retains in-frame clones only, with some absent. The repertoire has 200,000 to 250,000 clones, about four fifths of them found once; the top ten carry roughly 1.9%. What was sequenced was peripheral blood. The source of these receptors is a man aged 30-40 years who had recovered from COVID-19. Both conserved end residues are part of each CDR3. D genes are given only for firm matches. A clone size is listed for some rows: how often the clone was seen (once, few, many), or a class if it is expanded.

CDR3aa: CASSLDGRSSGELFF; CDR3nt: TGTGCCAGCAGCTTAGATGGTCGGTCGAGCGGGGAGCTGTTTTTT; v_gene: TRBV7-2; len: 15; d_gene: NA; abundance: few; j_gene: TRBJ2-2
CDR3aa: CASSYQGGVTYNSPLHF; CDR3nt: TGTGCCAGCAGTTACCAGGGGGGAGTTACCTATAATTCACCCCTCCACTTT; v_gene: TRBV2; len: 17; d_gene: TRBD1; abundance: NA; j_gene: TRBJ1-6
CDR3aa: CASSSRTSGGVYF; CDR3nt: TGTGCCAGCAGCTCCCGGACTAGCGGGGGGGTGTATTTT; v_gene: TRBV7-3; len: 13; d_gene: TRBD2; abundance: NA; j_gene: TRBJ2-3
CDR3aa: CASGGTGRVPQHF; CDR3nt: TGTGCTAGTGGTGGGACAGGGAGGGTCCCCCAGCATTTT; v_gene: TRBV12-5; len: 13; d_gene: TRBD1; abundance: few; j_gene: TRBJ1-5
CDR3aa: CASSPESSYNEQFF; CDR3nt: TGTGCCAGCTCACCCGAGAGCTCCTACAATGAGCAGTTCTTC; v_gene: TRBV18; len: 14; d_gene: NA; abundance: NA; j_gene: TRBJ2-1
CDR3aa: CASSPSDKTRGFDTEAFF; CDR3nt: TGCGCCAGCAGCCCCTCGGACAAGACCAGGGGATTCGACACTGAAGCTTTCTTT; v_gene: TRBV4-1; len: 18; d_gene: NA; abundance: few; j_gene: TRBJ1-1
CDR3aa: CASTLTRGTGELFF; CDR3nt: TGTGCCAGCACCCTCACCCGGGGGACCGGGGAGCTGTTTTTT; v_gene: TRBV27; len: 14; d_gene: NA; abundance: once; j_gene: TRBJ2-2
CDR3aa: CASASTAEGGYTF; CDR3nt: TGTGCCAGCGCTTCAACAGCGGAGGGTGGCTACACCTTC; v_gene: TRBV6-5; len: 13; d_gene: NA; abundance: NA; j_gene: TRBJ1-2
CDR3aa: CASSYTSGSYEQYF; CDR3nt: TGTGCCAGCAGTTATACTAGCGGCTCCTACGAGCAGTACTTC; v_gene: TRBV5-4; len: 14; d_gene: TRBD2; abundance: NA; j_gene: TRBJ2-7
CDR3aa: CASSPGLVSYNEQFF; CDR3nt: TGTGCCAGCTCGCCGGGACTAGTCTCCTACAATGAGCAGTTCTTC; v_gene: TRBV18; len: 15; d_gene: TRBD2; abundance: few; j_gene: TRBJ2-1
CDR3aa: CASSQGLPLYNEQFF; CDR3nt: TGTGCCAGCAGCCAGGGACTTCCACTCTACAATGAGCAGTTCTTC; v_gene: TRBV4-2; len: 15; d_gene: NA; abundance: NA; j_gene: TRBJ2-1
CDR3aa: CASSLSGQAVEPQHF; CDR3nt: TGTGCCAGCAGTCTTTCAGGGCAGGCCGTTGAGCCCCAGCATTTT; v_gene: TRBV2; len: 15; d_gene: NA; abundance: NA; j_gene: TRBJ1-5
CDR3aa: CASSMSVWSTDTQYF; CDR3nt: TGTGCCAGCAGTATGTCGGTTTGGAGCACAGATACGCAGTATTTT; v_gene: TRBV6-5; len: 15; d_gene: NA; abundance: NA; j_gene: TRBJ2-3
CDR3aa: CASSLSRSNEQFF; CDR3nt: TGTGCCAGCAGCTTATCCCGCAGCAATGAGCAGTTCTTC; v_gene: TRBV7-9; len: 13; d_gene: NA; abundance: few; j_gene: TRBJ2-1
CDR3aa: CASSQFLRETQYF; CDR3nt: TGTGCCAGCAGCCAGTTTCTCCGGGAGACCCAGTACTTC; v_gene: TRBV3-1/TRBV3-2; len: 13; d_gene: NA; abundance: once; j_gene: TRBJ2-5
CDR3aa: CSASHREKVETNEKLFF; CDR3nt: TGCAGTGCTAGTCACAGGGAGAAGGTTGAAACTAATGAAAAACTGTTTTTT; v_gene: TRBV20-1; len: 17; d_gene: NA; abundance: NA; j_gene: TRBJ1-4
CDR3aa: CASSPAATNEKLFF; CDR3nt: TGTGCCAGCTCACCGGCTGCAACTAATGAAAAACTGTTTTTT; v_gene: TRBV18; len: 14; d_gene: NA; abundance: NA; j_gene: TRBJ1-4
CDR3aa: CASSHRDRGGTGELFF; CDR3nt: TGTGCCAGTAGCCACCGGGACAGGGGTGGTACCGGGGAGCTGTTTTTT; v_gene: TRBV19; len: 16; d_gene: TRBD1; abundance: NA; j_gene: TRBJ2-2
CDR3aa: CAAGGNTGELFF; CDR3nt: TGTGCCGCCGGGGGGAACACCGGGGAGCTGTTTTTT; v_gene: TRBV10-3; len: 12; d_gene: NA; abundance: NA; j_gene: TRBJ2-2
CDR3aa: CASSQEGTDTQYF; CDR3nt: TGTGCCAGCAGCCAGGAGGGGACAGATACGCAGTATTTT; v_gene: TRBV7-3; len: 13; d_gene: NA; abundance: NA; j_gene: TRBJ2-3
CDR3aa: CASSMGQETQYF; CDR3nt: TGTGCCAGCAGTATGGGACAGGAGACCCAGTACTTC; v_gene: TRBV6-6; len: 12; d_gene: TRBD1; abundance: NA; j_gene: TRBJ2-5
CDR3aa: CASSPGNGRNEQFF; CDR3nt: TGCGCCAGCAGCCCCGGGAACGGCCGTAATGAGCAGTTCTTC; v_gene: TRBV4-1; len: 14; d_gene: NA; abundance: NA; j_gene: TRBJ2-1
CDR3aa: CAISESSGKGYGYTF; CDR3nt: TGTGCCATCAGTGAGTCCTCCGGGAAGGGCTATGGCTACACCTTC; v_gene: TRBV10-3; len: 15; d_gene: NA; abundance: NA; j_gene: TRBJ1-2
CDR3aa: CATSDWDSSGANVLTF; CDR3nt: TGTGCCACCAGTGATTGGGACAGCTCTGGGGCCAACGTCCTGACTTTC; v_gene: TRBV24-1; len: 16; d_gene: TRBD1; abundance: NA; j_gene: TRBJ2-6
CDR3aa: CATSDYSGFRRF; CDR3nt: TGTGCCACCTCCGACTACAGCGGCTTCCGTCGCTTC; v_gene: TRBV6-6; len: 12; d_gene: NA; abundance: NA; j_gene: TRBJ1-2
CDR3aa: CASEQGSNEKLFF; CDR3nt: TGTGCCAGCGAACAGGGTTCTAATGAAAAACTGTTTTTT; v_gene: TRBV28; len: 13; d_gene: NA; abundance: NA; j_gene: TRBJ1-4
CDR3aa: CASSLAGGEADTQYF; CDR3nt: TGTGCCAGCAGCTTAGCGGGGGGAGAGGCAGATACGCAGTATTTT; v_gene: TRBV7-6; len: 15; d_gene: NA; abundance: NA; j_gene: TRBJ2-3
CDR3aa: CASSATGQGEKLFF; CDR3nt: TGTGCCAGCAGCGCGACAGGGCAAGGGGAAAAACTGTTTTTT; v_gene: TRBV9; len: 14; d_gene: TRBD1; abundance: NA; j_gene: TRBJ1-4
CDR3aa: CASSASGVSDTQYF; CDR3nt: TGCGCCAGCTCGGCTAGCGGGGTATCAGATACGCAGTATTTT; v_gene: TRBV5-1; len: 14; d_gene: TRBD2; abundance: NA; j_gene: TRBJ2-3
CDR3aa: CASSSSPGNTIYF; CDR3nt: TGTGCCAGCAGCTCTTCTCCTGGAAACACCATATATTTT; v_gene: TRBV11-2; len: 13; d_gene: NA; abundance: NA; j_gene: TRBJ1-3
CDR3aa: CASSRVAGGTDTQYF; CDR3nt: TGTGCCAGCAGCAGAGTAGCGGGGGGCACAGATACGCAGTATTTT; v_gene: TRBV3-1/TRBV3-2; len: 15; d_gene: TRBD2; abundance: NA; j_gene: TRBJ2-3
CDR3aa: CASRTRPGHLYQETQYF; CDR3nt: TGTGCCAGCCGGACCCGGCCGGGACACCTGTACCAAGAGACCCAGTACTTC; v_gene: TRBV14; len: 17; d_gene: NA; abundance: NA; j_gene: TRBJ2-5
CDR3aa: CASSLATQRGDTQYF; CDR3nt: TGCGCCAGCAGCTTGGCGACTCAAAGGGGAGATACGCAGTATTTT; v_gene: TRBV5-1; len: 15; d_gene: NA; abundance: NA; j_gene: TRBJ2-3
CDR3aa: CASSQDLGTGGAYGYTF; CDR3nt: TGCGCCAGCAGCCAAGATTTGGGGACAGGGGGCGCCTATGGCTACACCTTC; v_gene: TRBV4-1; len: 17; d_gene: TRBD1; abundance: NA; j_gene: TRBJ1-2
CDR3aa: CASSVDSGDSGNTIYF; CDR3nt: TGTGCCAGCAGCGTAGATTCGGGGGACTCTGGAAACACCATATATTTT; v_gene: TRBV9; len: 16; d_gene: NA; abundance: NA; j_gene: TRBJ1-3
CDR3aa: CSEKNQGQSQETQYF; CDR3nt: TGCAGCGAAAAAAACCAGGGACAGTCCCAAGAGACCCAGTACTTC; v_gene: TRBV29-1; len: 15; d_gene: TRBD1; abundance: NA; j_gene: TRBJ2-5
CDR3aa: CASSMPQGGEQFF; CDR3nt: TGCGCCAGCAGCATGCCCCAGGGAGGTGAGCAGTTCTTC; v_gene: TRBV5-1; len: 13; d_gene: NA; abundance: NA; j_gene: TRBJ2-1
CDR3aa: CASSPTGNTEAFF; CDR3nt: TGTGCCAGCTCACCAACGGGGAACACTGAAGCTTTCTTT; v_gene: TRBV18; len: 13; d_gene: NA; abundance: NA; j_gene: TRBJ1-1
CDR3aa: CASSDLQGSGANVLTF; CDR3nt: TGTGCCAGCAGTGATTTACAGGGCTCTGGGGCCAACGTCCTGACTTTC; v_gene: TRBV6-1; len: 16; d_gene: NA; abundance: NA; j_gene: TRBJ2-6
CDR3aa: CASSLEGTGNYEQYF; CDR3nt: TGTGCCAGCAGCTTAGAGGGGACAGGGAACTACGAGCAGTACTTC; v_gene: TRBV11-2; len: 15; d_gene: TRBD1; abundance: NA; j_gene: TRBJ2-7